What follows are 18 T cell receptor beta chains derived from one specimen sequenced in a study of blood T cell repertoires in COVID-19. Sequenced by immunoSEQ multiplex PCR; TCRdb stores in-frame clones only, minus some. There are a few hundred thousand clones in the sample; roughly 88% occur only once, and roughly 2% lies in the top ten. Input material: PBMCs or T cells enriched from blood (not recorded which). The origin of the receptors is a young man who had recovered from COVID-19.

The V gene is TRBV4-2, the J gene TRBJ2-2, with a weak D call TRBD1 (5 bases). Germline V gene sequence: CDR1 LGHNA, CDR2 YNFKEQ. The CDR3 has 17 residues. The ends were cut back, 0 bases at V and 4 bases at J, with 15 bases in the middle. CDR3 protein: CASSQDLNTGLTGELFF. DNA of the CDR3: TGTGCCAGCAGCCAAGATCTGAATACAGGCCTCACCGGGGAGCTGTTTTTT.

The chain joins TRBV5-1 to TRBJ2-2; D gene ambiguous. Germline V lookup: CDR1 SGHRS, CDR2 YFSETQ. Between the trimmed V and J ends, which lost 0 bases and 1 base, there was a span of 4 bases. There are 14 residues in the CDR3. The CDR3, as DNA: TGCGCCAGCAGCTTGGCACAGAACACCGGGGAGCTGTTTTTT. Encoded protein: CASSLAQNTGELFF. Variable domain in full (rest from reference TRBV5-1 and TRBJ2-2): KAGVTQTPRYLIKTRGQQVTLSCSPISGHRSVSWYQQTPGQGLQFLFEYFSETQRNKGNFPGRFSGRQFSNSRSEMNVSTLELGDSALYLCASSLAQNTGELFFGEGSRLTVL.

The V call is TRBV4-2, the J call TRBJ2-5, with 11 nucleotides matching TRBD2. The germline V gene has CDR1 LGHNA and CDR2 YNFKEQ. The V and J ends lost 0 bases and 2 bases, in that order; junction bases with no gene match: 5. The CDR3 has 17 amino acids. For the CDR3, the DNA is TGTGCCAGCAGCCAAGAGTGGGGACTAGCGGAGCAAGAGACCCAGTACTTC. It translates to CASSQEWGLAEQETQYF.

The chain couples TRBV5-1 to TRBJ1-4; D unclear. The CDR3 length is 17 residues. Germline CDR1 and CDR2: SGHRS and YFSETQ. V was trimmed by 1 base and J by 0 bases, leaving 13 bases between them. This CDR3 is CASSLSWASATNEKLFF. CDR3 in DNA: TGCGCCAGCAGCTTGTCTTGGGCTTCTGCAACTAATGAAAAACTGTTTTTT. Together with reference TRBV5-1 and TRBJ1-4, the CDR3 gives the full variable domain: KAGVTQTPRYLIKTRGQQVTLSCSPISGHRSVSWYQQTPGQGLQFLFEYFSETQRNKGNFPGRFSGRQFSNSRSEMNVSTLELGDSALYLCASSLSWASATNEKLFFGSGTQLSVL.

A word on this clone: The junction differs from germline at one of its ends, possibly a read error. The chain employs TRBV6-2 or TRBV6-3 and TRBJ2-1; D is undetermined. Germline loops: CDR1 MNHEY, CDR2 SVGEGT. The CDR3 spans 13 residues. The CDR3 DNA reads TGTGCCAGCAGTTACTACTCCCACAATGAGCAGTTCTTC. It specifies CASSYYSHNEQFF.

The chain combines TRBV7-2 with TRBJ2-2, with 13 bases aligning to TRBD2. The CDR3 contains 18 residues. Germline V lookup: CDR1 SGHTA, CDR2 FQGNSA. Losses at the gene ends were 2 bases for V and 4 bases for J; bases not matched to a gene: 7. The CDR3 coding sequence is TGTGCCAGCAGCTTATCACTAGCGGGGGGGCCGGCCACCGGGGAGCTGTTTTTT. Protein sequence: CASSLSLAGGPATGELFF.

The chain joins TRBV30 to TRBJ1-4; TRBD1 aligns across 7 bases. The length of the CDR3 is 15 residues. In germline, CDR1 is GTSNPN, CDR2 SVGIG (reference sequence). The junction had 11 bases not matched to a gene; V was cut back by 2 bases and J by 8 bases. Here the CDR3 DNA reads TGTGCCTGGAGTACCCCGACAGGGAAAAGGGAAAAACTGTTTTTT. Translating it yields CAWSTPTGKREKLFF.

The chain employs TRBV5-1 and TRBJ1-3; no clear D. The germline gives CDR1 SGHRS, CDR2 YFSETQ. There are 14 residues in the CDR3. The V and J ends lost 0 bases and 6 bases respectively, with 10 bases between them. The CDR3 DNA reads TGCGCCAGCAGCTTGGATAGAGATGAAAACACCATATATTTT. Protein sequence: CASSLDRDENTIYF.

DNA of the CDR3: TGTGCGGCCAGGGAAGGTGGAAACACCATATATTTT. Translated: CAAREGGNTIYF. The V and J genes are TRBV10-3 and TRBJ1-3, with a possible D match to TRBD1 (5 bases). CDR3 length: 12 residues. The germline V gene has CDR1 ENHRY and CDR2 SYGVKD.

The chain is built from TRBV10-3 and TRBJ2-5, with D tentatively TRBD1 (6 bases). V dropped 2 bases and J dropped 3 bases, with 10 bases sitting between them. The germline gives CDR1 ENHRY, CDR2 SYGVKD. This CDR3 is 14 amino acids long. DNA of the CDR3: TGTGCCATCAGTGAGGGACAGTTTAAAGAGACCCAGTACTTC. This translates into CAISEGQFKETQYF.

This chain links TRBV2 with TRBJ2-7, with D possibly being TRBD2 (5 bases). V was trimmed by 7 bases and J by 7 bases, leaving 23 bases between them. The CDR3 extends over 15 amino acids. Looked up from germline, CDR1 is SNHLY and CDR2 is FYNNEI. CDR3 bases: TGTGCCAGCAATAAGAACGGGGAAGGTGTGGGGGAGCAGTACTTC. It encodes CASNKNGEGVGEQYF.

The rearrangement joins TRBV6-2 or TRBV6-3 to TRBJ2-7, with 9 positions matching TRBD2. V was clipped by 2 bases and J by 3 bases; unmatched bases: 5. The CDR3 consists of 15 residues. Per germline, CDR1 MNHEY and CDR2 SVGEGT. This CDR3 reads CASSYRLAGDYEQYF. The CDR3, as DNA: TGTGCCAGCAGTTACAGGTTAGCGGGGGACTACGAGCAGTACTTC.

The J gene is TRBJ2-3, the V gene TRBV3-1 (or the pseudogene TRBV3-2), with D perhaps matching TRBD2 (6 bases). The CDR3 runs 14 residues. V shed 5 bases and J shed 1 base, with 10 bases lying between them. The germline gives CDR1 LGHDT, CDR2 YNNKEL (reference sequence). The CDR3: CASSYGTGTDTQYF. The CDR3, as DNA: TGTGCCAGCAGCTACGGGACTGGCACAGATACGCAGTATTTT.

V is TRBV4-2 and J is TRBJ1-2; the match to TRBD1 covers 7 bases. CDR1 and CDR2 from the germline V gene are LGHNA and YNFKEQ. V was clipped by 2 bases and J by 0 bases; unmatched bases: 6. The CDR3 length is 16 residues. The CDR3 bases are TGTGCCAGCAGCCAATTAGACAGGGAAGCTAACTATGGCTACACCTTC. It yields the protein CASSQLDREANYGYTF.

The J gene is TRBJ1-2, the V gene TRBV3-1 (or the pseudogene TRBV3-2), with D possibly being TRBD1 (6 bases). Deletions cut 4 bases from V and 3 bases from J, with 24 bases between. CDR1 is LGHDT, CDR2 YNNKEL, per germline (reference sequence). This CDR3 spans 18 amino acids. The CDR3 is CASSRRSLAGGRDYGYTF. CDR3 nucleotide sequence: TGTGCCAGCAGCCGAAGGAGTTTGGCCGGGGGGCGCGACTATGGCTACACCTTC.

The rearrangement links TRBV9 to TRBJ2-2, with D tentatively TRBD1 (6 bases). Looked up from germline, CDR1 is SGDLS and CDR2 is YYNGEE. V lost 0 bases to trimming and J lost 6 bases, with 15 bases between them. CDR3 length equals 16 residues. This CDR3 is CASSVDTTGTSGELFF. In DNA, the CDR3 is TGTGCCAGCAGCGTAGATACTACCGGGACATCCGGGGAGCTGTTTTTT.

The V call is TRBV11-2, the J call TRBJ1-1; 8 nucleotides match TRBD1. Germline assignment: CDR1 SGHAT and CDR2 FQNNGV. The V segment lost 3 bases and the J segment 6 bases; nucleotides outside the gene matches: 9. This CDR3 has 15 residues. The CDR3 here is CASSFVTGASSEAFF. The CDR3 region has the DNA TGTGCCAGCAGCTTTGTGACAGGGGCGTCTTCTGAAGCTTTCTTT.

This chain connects TRBV5-6 to TRBJ2-1; TRBD2 might be the D (6 bases). Germline V gene data show CDR1 as SGHDT and CDR2 as YYEEEE. The CDR3 contains 16 residues. Trimming cost V 1 base and J 7 bases, with 18 bases left between them. CDR3 in amino acids: CASSLIGLAGRNEQFF. CDR3 DNA: TGTGCCAGCAGCTTGATAGGTCTGGCAGGGAGGAATGAGCAGTTCTTC.